The clone carrying this T cell receptor beta chain was counted only a few times. Its specificity is not known. The PCR made use of 60 Vbeta and 13 Jbeta primers. Using immunoSEQ multiplex PCR, the repertoire was profiled, and TCRdb retains in-frame clones only, with some absent. The data show 150,000 to 250,000 clones, around three quarters seen once. The data stem from a study of cytomegalovirus exposure and HLA in healthy donors. Overall study results and limits: Across all donors, roughly uniform sequencing depth was an assumption of the presence/absence analyses. Upon later analysis, TCR association rates were observed to vary by HLA locus, being highest for DRB1 and lowest for HLA-C.

V lost 4 bases, J lost 6 bases, and 12 bases lay in between. The germline CDR1 and CDR2 sequences are SGDLS and YYNGEE. This CDR3 spans 13 amino acids. The clonotype was recovered from a young woman in good health and CMV-seropositive. The sample comprised PBMCs. The rearrangement links TRBV9 to TRBJ2-3, with a possible D match to TRBD2 (5 bases). The DNA for the CDR3 is TGTGCCAGCAGCCCAACCGGGGTCGATACGCAGTATTTT. Encoded protein: CASSPTGVDTQYF.